This entry describes one T cell receptor (beta chain). TCRdb's table, derived via immunoSEQ multiplex PCR, lists solely in-frame clones and lacks some. The sample lists 65,000 to 95,000 clones, around 89% occurring once. This entry is derived from a study of T cell changes during pregnancy in multiple sclerosis. The V end lost 3 bases, the J end lost 0 bases, and 15 bases lay between the germline ends. The CDR3 loop spans 16 amino acids. Germline V gene lookup returns CDR1 SNHLY and CDR2 FYNNEI. This chain joins TRBV2 and TRBJ2-7, with D maybe TRBD2 (6 bases). The sequenced sample was peripheral blood, obtained before pregnancy. The clonotype comes from a female donor with multiple sclerosis, enrolled in a pregnancy study. CDR3 region: CASSEGLWGGSYEQYF. The DNA of the CDR3 is TGTGCCAGCAGTGAGGGACTTTGGGGAGGCTCCTACGAGCAGTACTTC. The full variable domain, in which reference TRBV2 and TRBJ2-7 provide the parts outside the CDR3, is EPEVTQTPSHQVTQMGQEVILRCVPISNHLYFYWYRQILGQKVEFLVSFYNNEISEKSEIFDDQFSVERPDGSNFTLKIRSTKLEDSAMYFCASSEGLWGGSYEQYFGPGTRLTVT.